This T cell receptor beta chain derives from a study of T cells in Graves' hyperthyroidism and ophthalmopathy. Broader study findings: Blood held most thyroid clonotypes expanded above 0.001 frequency.

Using RNA transcripts as the source, TCR beta CDR3 regions were amplified. The TCR CDR3 first-round RT-PCR relied on the HTBI primer set. MiXCR, run by TCRdb on the multiplex PCR reads, gives a single entry per CDR3 protein. The data hold roughly 570,000 distinct CDR3 sequences, with approximately 44% observed a single time. This CDR3 has 15 amino acids. Germline values: CDR1 DFQATT, CDR2 SNEGSKA (reference sequence). V was clipped by 2 bases and J by 4 bases; unmatched bases: 8. Graves' hyperthyroidism was deemed stable absent ophthalmopathy progression within 18 months. These patients, aged 18 to 65, had recently diagnosed hyperthyroidism lasting under 2 months. Patients with uncontrolled infections, other autoimmune diseases, pregnancy or lactation were excluded. In its sample, this clonotype was seen many times. Its antigen is not identified.

The chain has TRBV20-1 and TRBJ2-5; 9 nucleotides agree with TRBD2. Sequencing input: peripheral blood or thyroid tissue (not recorded which). This TCR was sampled from a woman younger than 30 with Graves' hyperthyroidism. The CDR3 reads CSARRLAGSLETQYF. For the CDR3, the DNA is TGCAGTGCTAGACGTCTAGCGGGATCCTTAGAGACCCAGTACTTC.